This is a list of T cell receptor beta chains from one sample in a study of neurological immune-mediated disorders. TCRdb reprocessed the 5' RACE reads with MiXCR, giving one entry per CDR3 protein. The sample gives about 62,000 distinct CDR3 sequences, roughly 4.8% of which show up once; less than 3.5% is in the top ten. Material for sequencing was PBMCs. The receptor source for this set is a woman between 50 and 59 years old with multiple sclerosis. The CDR3 runs from the conserved cysteine through the conserved F or W. The order of the fields is V gene, CDR3 length, CDR3 protein.

V gene: TRBV5-5
CDR3 length: 15
CDR3 protein: CASSPFGWGAGEQYF

V gene: TRBV12-3/TRBV12-4
CDR3 length: 15
CDR3 protein: CASSPGPRIPYGYTF

V gene: TRBV5-1
CDR3 length: 12
CDR3 protein: CASSVSQETQYF

V gene: TRBV6-5
CDR3 length: 15
CDR3 protein: CASSRDRGENQPQHF

V gene: TRBV6-2/TRBV6-3
CDR3 length: 14
CDR3 protein: CASSYSEGVTEAFF

V gene: TRBV6-4
CDR3 length: 15
CDR3 protein: CASSDSDVSAYGYTF

V gene: TRBV3-1
CDR3 length: 13
CDR3 protein: CASSHDSGAEQFF

V gene: TRBV4-2
CDR3 length: 15
CDR3 protein: CASSPKERGGGGYTF

V gene: TRBV5-6
CDR3 length: 16
CDR3 protein: CASSFQGSAGANVLTF

V gene: TRBV3-1
CDR3 length: 14
CDR3 protein: CASSLIDRGNTIYF

V gene: TRBV5-1
CDR3 length: 15
CDR3 protein: CASSLAAGRYTEAFF

V gene: TRBV7-9
CDR3 length: 14
CDR3 protein: CASSIGLLDSPLNF

V gene: TRBV7-9
CDR3 length: 16
CDR3 protein: CASSFRGGLGTDTQYF

V gene: TRBV20-1
CDR3 length: 14
CDR3 protein: CSAWTGERGNTIYF

V gene: TRBV5-1
CDR3 length: 16
CDR3 protein: CASSSRGRPDKNIQYF

V gene: TRBV6-5
CDR3 length: 18
CDR3 protein: CASSPIQGGLRGGGELFF

V gene: TRBV20-1
CDR3 length: 14
CDR3 protein: CSASLAGGTDTQYF

V gene: TRBV4-3
CDR3 length: 17
CDR3 protein: CASSQGTGYFGTDTQYF

V gene: TRBV7-2
CDR3 length: 11
CDR3 protein: CASSSRETQYF

V gene: TRBV29-1
CDR3 length: 13
CDR3 protein: CSVGLSMNTEAFF

V gene: TRBV5-6
CDR3 length: 14
CDR3 protein: CASSFRQGHQPQHF

V gene: TRBV4-1
CDR3 length: 15
CDR3 protein: CASSQESATNTEAFF

V gene: TRBV7-2
CDR3 length: 14
CDR3 protein: CASSFVAGGDTQYF

V gene: TRBV20-1
CDR3 length: 14
CDR3 protein: CSAQDKSSYNEQFF

V gene: TRBV5-1
CDR3 length: 17
CDR3 protein: CASSHRTGGLDTGELFF

V gene: TRBV28
CDR3 length: 14
CDR3 protein: CASSLLWTNSPLHF

V gene: TRBV9
CDR3 length: 14
CDR3 protein: CASSPYGGIDEQFF

V gene: TRBV20-1
CDR3 length: 15
CDR3 protein: CSAMTSSGTGPIQYF

V gene: TRBV5-1
CDR3 length: 13
CDR3 protein: CASSVDVTGELFF

V gene: TRBV5-1
CDR3 length: 15
CDR3 protein: CASSGDRGLANEQFF

V gene: TRBV12-3/TRBV12-4
CDR3 length: 14
CDR3 protein: CASTPGQTTDTQYF

V gene: TRBV7-2
CDR3 length: 15
CDR3 protein: CASSLGDGSYNEQFF

V gene: TRBV7-2
CDR3 length: 13
CDR3 protein: CASSYRTQETQYF